What follows are 32 T cell receptor beta chains derived from one specimen sequenced in a study of identical twins. TCRdb re-analysed the 5' RACE reads in MiXCR, keeping a single row per CDR3 protein. The data show approximately 890,000 distinct CDR3 sequences, roughly 12% seen once. The same specimen was also included in a second study, on yellow fever vaccine responses in identical twins.

Input material: PBMCs. These receptors were collected from a woman between 18 and 29 years old in good health.

This clonotype was observed a handful of times. The J gene is TRBJ2-2, the V gene TRBV7-7; D not resolved. Germline lookup yields CDR1 SSHAT and CDR2 FNYEAQ (reference sequence). V lost 5 bases, J lost 1 base, and 8 bases lay in between. The CDR3 consists of 14 residues. As DNA, the CDR3 is TGTGCCAGCAGCCCACGGCGGAACACCGGGGAGCTGTTTTTT. Translated: CASSPRRNTGELFF.

V gene TRBV20-1 combines with J gene TRBJ2-7; 11 nucleotides agree with TRBD2. Germline V gene data show CDR1 as DFQATT and CDR2 as SNEGSKA (reference sequence). There are 12 residues in the CDR3. V lost 5 bases to trimming and J lost 6 bases; unmatched junction nucleotides: 3. CDR3 in amino acids: CSALAGGREQYF. In DNA form, the CDR3 reads TGCAGTGCTTTAGCGGGAGGGCGCGAGCAGTACTTC.

The chain combines TRBV6-2 or TRBV6-3 with TRBJ2-3; 10 bases are a match to TRBD1. After removal of 8 bases from V and 10 bases from J, the junction contained 6 bases not matched to a gene. The germline CDR1 and CDR2 sequences are MNHEY and SVGEGT. This CDR3 contains 12 residues. The CDR3 sequence is CASGTGERSQYF. In DNA form, the CDR3 reads TGTGCCAGCGGGACAGGGGAGAGGTCGCAGTATTTT.

This clonotype was counted many times. The chain joins TRBV14 to TRBJ2-7; D perhaps matches TRBD1 (6 bases). The CDR3 is made up of 14 amino acids. Trimming cost V 0 bases and J 5 bases, with 11 bases left between them. The germline V gene has CDR1 SGHDN and CDR2 FVKESK. The CDR3 DNA sequence: TGTGCCAGCAGCCAAGATTGGGCAGGGGACGAGCAGTACTTC. Protein: CASSQDWAGDEQYF.

This clonotype was seen a few times. The rearrangement joins TRBV24-1 to TRBJ2-1; maybe TRBD1 (5 bases). Trimming left V 4 bases short and J 8 bases short, with 11 bases between. Germline assignment: CDR1 KGHDR and CDR2 SFDVKD. The CDR3 runs to 13 residues. DNA for the CDR3: TGTGCCACCAGTGACCGGCAAGGGGATGAGCAGTTCTTC. It encodes CATSDRQGDEQFF.

This clonotype was seen many times. V gene TRBV6-5 combines with J gene TRBJ2-3, with D perhaps TRBD2 (5 bases). Germline V gives CDR1 MNHEY, CDR2 SVGAGI. Trimming pared 2 bases from V and 4 bases from J, leaving 13 bases between. CDR3 length: 15 amino acids. CDR3 nucleotide sequence: TGTGCCAGCAGTTACCTGGTCGGAGGTGCAGATACGCAGTATTTT. This encodes CASSYLVGGADTQYF.

This clonotype has a handful of counts. The rearrangement links TRBV4-1 to TRBJ2-2, with a weak D call TRBD2 (6 bases). The CDR3 spans 14 residues. Trimming shortened V by 6 bases and J by 2 bases, and 10 bases separated the two germline ends. CDR1 and CDR2 (germline): MGHRA, YSYEKL. As DNA, the CDR3 is TGCGCCAGCAGGTGGGGGGAAAACACCGGGGAGCTGTTTTTT. As protein: CASRWGENTGELFF.

This clonotype was recorded at least ten times. This chain connects TRBV20-1 to TRBJ1-1; no clear D. This CDR3 has 13 amino acids. Germline V gives CDR1 DFQATT, CDR2 SNEGSKA (reference sequence). The V and J ends lost 0 bases and 0 bases respectively, with 5 bases between them. CDR3 nucleotides: TGCAGTGCTAGAGATGGTATGAACACTGAAGCTTTCTTT. It encodes CSARDGMNTEAFF.

This clonotype was recorded a few times. The chain couples TRBV5-1 to TRBJ2-3; D is ambiguous. CDR1 is SGHRS and CDR2 is YFSETQ in the germline V gene. This CDR3 spans 14 amino acids. The V and J ends lost 2 bases and 4 bases respectively, with 11 bases between them. In DNA form, the CDR3 reads TGCGCCAGCAGCTTTCGGCCAGCATCAGATACGCAGTATTTT. Its translation is CASSFRPASDTQYF.

This clonotype occurred a few times. The CDR3 here is CAISDTTGGYNEQFF. The CDR3 nucleotides read TGTGCCATCAGTGATACGACAGGGGGCTACAATGAGCAGTTCTTC. This chain uses TRBV10-3 with TRBJ2-1; 9 bases agree with TRBD1. The CDR3 is 15 residues long. Unmatched junction bases numbered 3, after V lost 3 bases and J lost 3 bases. CDR1 is ENHRY, CDR2 SYGVKD, per germline.

This clonotype has a count of ten or more. The rearrangement uses TRBV12-3 or TRBV12-4 and TRBJ2-7; possibly TRBD1 for D (5 bases). Between the trimmed V and J ends, which lost 5 bases and 5 bases, there was a span of 22 bases. The CDR3 totals 16 residues. The CDR3 loop reads CASSPSGRRKGDEQYF. CDR3 coding DNA: TGTGCCAGCAGTCCTTCGGGCCGGCGGAAAGGGGACGAGCAGTACTTC.

This clonotype was seen at least ten times. CDR3 loop: CASSEAGVDTQYF. In DNA form, the CDR3 reads TGCGCCAGCAGTGAGGCCGGGGTAGATACGCAGTATTTT. The rearrangement links TRBV10-2 to TRBJ2-3; TRBD2 might be the D (5 bases). Germline V gene data show CDR1 as WSHSY and CDR2 as SAAADI. Trimming stripped 2 bases from V and 5 bases from J, with 8 bases between. The length of the CDR3 is 13 residues.

The chain carries TRBV6-2 or TRBV6-3 and TRBJ1-5; the D is unclear. This CDR3 has 15 residues. Germline-derived CDR1 and CDR2 are MNHEY and SVGEGT. V was pared by 5 bases and J by 0 bases, with 11 bases between. CDR3 sequence reads: CASSERGYSNQPQHF. DNA of the CDR3: TGTGCCAGCAGTGAGAGAGGTTATAGCAATCAGCCCCAGCATTTT.

This clonotype was seen more than once but under ten times. This sequence joins TRBV6-5 and TRBJ1-2; D is unclear. Deletions cut 0 bases from V and 4 bases from J, with 12 bases between. CDR3 length equals 15 residues. CDR1 and CDR2 (germline): MNHEY, SVGAGI. The CDR3 region is CASSYSNGPGYGYTF. CDR3 in DNA: TGTGCCAGCAGTTACTCGAACGGTCCAGGCTATGGCTACACCTTC.

CDR3 protein: CASFRGPVGAQYF. Here the CDR3 DNA reads TGTGCCAGCTTCCGGGGGCCGGTGGGGGCCCAGTACTTC. This chain uses TRBV12-3 or TRBV12-4 with TRBJ2-5; D tentatively reads TRBD1 or TRBD2 (6 bases each). V gave up 8 bases and J gave up 9 bases, with 19 bases separating them. CDR3 length: 13 amino acids.

Only a few counts were recorded for this clonotype. This rearrangement joins TRBV5-1 to TRBJ1-3; D is ambiguous. This CDR3 comprises 16 residues. The V gene lost 0 bases and the J gene lost 2 bases, with 12 bases spanning the gap. Per germline, CDR1 SGHRS and CDR2 YFSETQ. In nucleotides, the CDR3 is TGCGCCAGCAGCTTGGCCCGGGGTCCTCCTGGAAACACCATATATTTT. Translating gives CASSLARGPPGNTIYF.

V gene TRBV7-8 combines with J gene TRBJ2-3; either TRBD1 or TRBD2 may fit D (6 bases each). Looked up from germline, CDR1 is SGHVS and CDR2 is FQNEAQ. CDR3 length equals 17 residues. V was pared by 5 bases and J by 4 bases, with 22 bases between. CDR3 sequence reads: CASSQPGAATQSDTQYF. In DNA, the CDR3 is TGTGCCAGCAGCCAACCGGGGGCAGCCACACAGTCAGATACGCAGTATTTT.

CDR3 in amino acids: CASSRTTSGSNNEQFF. The DNA for the CDR3 is TGTGCCAGCAGCCGAACTACTAGCGGATCTAACAATGAGCAGTTCTTC. V is TRBV6-1 and J is TRBJ2-1; 8 positions match TRBD2. This CDR3 is 16 amino acids long. CDR1 is MNHNS, CDR2 SASEGT, per germline. Trimming removed 6 bases from V and 5 bases from J; junction bases left unmatched: 12.

This clonotype was observed many times. V is TRBV4-2 and J is TRBJ2-2; maybe TRBD2 (5 bases). Trimming took off 6 bases at V and 4 bases at J, with 9 bases between the two ends. Germline assignment: CDR1 LGHNA and CDR2 YNFKEQ. The CDR3 is 13 amino acids. CDR3 amino acids: CASSRGFTGELFF. CDR3 sequence (DNA): TGTGCCAGCAGTCGAGGGTTCACCGGGGAGCTGTTTTTT.

V usage is TRBV4-2 and J usage is TRBJ2-1; D perhaps matches TRBD2 (6 bases). The V end lost 3 bases, the J end lost 15 bases, and 18 bases lay between the germline ends. This CDR3 has 13 amino acids. CDR1 and CDR2 (germline): LGHNA, YNFKEQ. The CDR3 protein is CASSHLMAGSMFF. CDR3 nucleotide sequence: TGTGCCAGCAGCCACCTGATGGCGGGGAGTATGTTCTTC.

This clonotype was found a few times. The chain carries TRBV28 and TRBJ1-2, with D hard to call. The CDR3 totals 12 residues. Germline loops: CDR1 MDHEN, CDR2 SYDVKM. V was shortened by 6 bases and J by 6 bases, with 11 bases between the two germline ends. CDR3 bases: TGTGCCAGCAGACCCGGGGAAGATGGCTACACCTTC. It translates to CASRPGEDGYTF.

The chain employs TRBV15 and TRBJ2-2; 8 positions match TRBD1. The CDR3 covers 18 residues. The V gene's germline CDR1 is LNHNV and CDR2 YYDKDF (reference sequence). V lost 4 bases and J lost 4; bases outside the gene matches: 14. The CDR3 nucleotides are TGTGCCACCAGCAACGACGACAGGGGAAGGTGGAGCACCGGGGAGCTGTTTTTT. Protein: CATSNDDRGRWSTGELFF.

The chain employs TRBV7-9 and TRBJ2-1, with 12 bases that match TRBD2. Germline values: CDR1 SEHNR, CDR2 FQNEAQ (reference sequence). V dropped 5 bases and J dropped 9; count of bases not matched to a gene: 5. The CDR3 is 14 amino acids. The DNA for the CDR3 is TGTGCCAGCAGCCCGACTAGCGGGGGCCCTGAGCAGTTCTTC. As protein: CASSPTSGGPEQFF.

V and J are TRBV4-1 and TRBJ1-2; no clear D gene. The ends were cut back, 3 bases at V and 4 bases at J, with 15 bases in the middle. Germline-derived CDR1 and CDR2 are MGHRA and YSYEKL. The CDR3 has 15 amino acids. The CDR3 nucleotides are TGCGCCAGCAGCCACCCCACTCGGGAGTTCTATGGCTACACCTTC. It encodes CASSHPTREFYGYTF.

This clonotype was counted ten times or more. This chain links TRBV20-1 with TRBJ2-7, with 8 bases lining up with TRBD2. In germline, CDR1 is DFQATT, CDR2 SNEGSKA (reference sequence). The CDR3 consists of 13 residues. V shed 3 bases, J shed 5 bases, and the junction held 6 bases outside the gene matches. The CDR3 nucleotides read TGCAGTGCTAGCCTGACTAGCGTACACGAGCAGTACTTC. It is translated as CSASLTSVHEQYF.

The CDR3 sequence: CASSLVTGIGADEAFF. The CDR3, as DNA: TGCGCCAGCAGCTTGGTTACAGGGATTGGGGCTGACGAAGCTTTCTTT. The V and J genes are TRBV5-1 and TRBJ1-1; possibly TRBD1 for D (6 bases). The germline V gene has CDR1 SGHRS and CDR2 YFSETQ. Deletions cut 0 bases from V and 8 bases from J, with 20 bases between. This CDR3 comprises 16 residues.

The chain employs TRBV3-1 and TRBJ2-7; 8 nucleotides align to TRBD2. This CDR3 region has 15 residues. Germline CDR1 is LGHDT and CDR2 is YNNKEL (reference sequence). J gave up 1 base and V 1 base, and 3 bases lay outside the gene matches. The CDR3 loop reads CASSQGPSGSYEQYV. The CDR3 region has the DNA TGTGCCAGCAGCCAAGGTCCTAGCGGGTCCTACGAGCAGTACGTC.

V is TRBV5-8 and J is TRBJ2-3; D is ambiguous. The V end was cut by 9 bases, the J end by 6 bases, with 14 bases between. This CDR3 region has 12 residues. Per germline, CDR1 SGHTS and CDR2 YDEGEE. CDR3 loop: CATGSLWDTQYF. The CDR3 DNA sequence: TGTGCCACCGGATCGTTATGGGATACGCAGTATTTT.

The chain links TRBV5-1 to TRBJ1-1; 12 nucleotides align to TRBD1. The V segment lost 3 bases and the J segment 5 bases; nucleotides outside the gene matches: 5. The CDR3 has 15 amino acids. The germline gives CDR1 SGHRS, CDR2 YFSETQ. CDR3 protein: CASSSVGQGATEAFF. CDR3 DNA: TGCGCCAGCAGCTCCGTGGGACAGGGGGCGACTGAAGCTTTCTTT.

In this sample, this clonotype turned up a few times. The chain recombines TRBV29-1 with TRBJ2-1; D is perhaps TRBD1 (6 bases). The CDR3 loop spans 11 amino acids. V lost 6 bases, J lost 8 bases, and 11 bases lay in between. From germline, CDR1 is SQVTM and CDR2 ANQGSEA. The CDR3 sequence: CSVVRGDEQFF. The DNA of the CDR3 is TGCAGCGTCGTCAGGGGCGATGAGCAGTTCTTC.

V usage is TRBV20-1 and J usage is TRBJ2-3; tentatively, D is TRBD1 or TRBD2 (5 bases each). V shed 2 bases and J shed 4 bases, with 10 bases lying between them. The CDR3 is made up of 13 amino acids. Germline V lookup: CDR1 DFQATT, CDR2 SNEGSKA (reference sequence). The CDR3 nucleotides are TGCAGTGCTAGATGGGACCCCGCAGATACGCAGTATTTT. Protein sequence: CSARWDPADTQYF.

The chain combines TRBV6-1 with TRBJ2-1; TRBD2 agrees at 14 bases. This CDR3 has 16 amino acids. Germline loops: CDR1 MNHNS, CDR2 SASEGT. Trimming removed 8 bases from V and 6 bases from J; junction bases left unmatched: 9. CDR3 in amino acids: CASRLSGTSGSNEQFF. The CDR3 DNA reads as TGTGCCAGCCGGCTCTCCGGGACTAGCGGGAGCAATGAGCAGTTCTTC.